The clone carrying this T cell receptor beta chain has ten or more counts. What it recognizes is unknown. Primers used in a second PCR of about 7 to 12 cycles were a sample-barcoded 5' primer and a J-beta primer mix. TCRdb fed the 5' RACE reads into MiXCR, producing one record per CDR3 protein. The profile shows roughly 1,700,000 distinct CDR3 sequences, 28% of them singletons. CDR3 size: 14 residues. Trimming took off 1 base at V and 6 bases at J, with 11 bases between the two ends. Germline V gives CDR1 SGHRS, CDR2 YFSETQ. These data come from a study of blood T cells in healthy people across ages. Study-wide results and limits: Both naive CD4+ cell counts and diversity were greater in long-lived donors than in aged donors. Getting older went along with TCR beta diversity per million T cells dropping roughly linearly. Diversity estimates drawn from one million T cells were deemed underestimates. TCR beta diversity was tightly associated with the proportion of naive T cells.

This receptor was identified in a woman in her twenties or thirties in good health. The chain has TRBV5-1 and TRBJ2-1, with D uncertain. Sequencing input: blood. CDR3 amino acids: CASSLTDLGNEQFF. The CDR3 DNA sequence: TGCGCCAGCAGCTTGACCGATCTAGGCAATGAGCAGTTCTTC.